This entry features one T cell receptor (beta chain) sequence. Antigen unknown. Trimming removed 8 bases from V and 0 bases from J, with 11 bases in between. CDR3 length equals 15 residues. Germline V gene sequence: CDR1 MNHEY, CDR2 SVGAGI. The data were taken from a study of cytomegalovirus exposure and HLA in healthy donors. Overall study findings and caveats: Clonal expansion was found to be greater in HLA-associated TCR beta chains than in equally common others in a later analysis. Accurate predictions that matched the HLA-A and HLA-B alleles of most subjects were reportedly made from TCR beta sequences. In a later analysis, a missense DCLRE1C variant was linked to TCR beta V- and J-gene trimming. Over 150 TCR beta chains were listed as cytomegalovirus-associated.

Use of 60 Vbeta and 13 Jbeta primers characterized the PCR. The table came from immunoSEQ multiplex PCR; TCRdb's copy has only in-frame clones and leaves some out. This table has fewer than 150,000 clones, roughly 74% appearing once. The sequencing input was PBMCs. The J gene is TRBJ2-6, the V gene TRBV6-5; possibly TRBD1 for D (6 bases). The TCR originated in a woman in her 40s in good health and CMV-seropositive. The CDR3 nucleotides are TGTGCCAGCGGGGACATTAACTCTGGGGCCAACGTCCTGACTTTC. This sequence encodes CASGDINSGANVLTF.